This T cell receptor beta chain came from a study of blood T cell repertoires in COVID-19 (dated by TCRdb to about 2020). With respect to the entire study: Samples from collaborators originated in the United States, Italy and Spain and spanned both the acute and convalescent phases of COVID-19. The repertoires were released in a freely available public database intended as a resource for research on the immune response to SARS-CoV-2. The sample metadata nearly always contained a de-identified subject ID, COVID-19 status, age in years and sex. The samples were drawn from two sources: the first 160 participants of the ongoing ImmuneRACE study, and 950 to 1,500 subjects contributed by 6 global collaborators. The material from the prospective study consisted of cDNA or gDNA derived from T cells, B-cell-depleted T cells, or PBMCs. Subjects who had been exposed to COVID-19, were actively infected with it, or had recovered from it provided the deeply sampled blood TCRbeta repertoires that made up the dataset. HLA class I and class II types, where available, came from metadata supplied by the sample provider rather than from assay-based typing.

The germline V gene provides CDR1 MNHEY and CDR2 SVGAGI. From the cysteine through the phenylalanine, the CDR3 covers 14 amino acids. Kept here is only the CDR3 DNA, which spans 42 bases and is read in frame from base 1. Between the V and J ends, shortened by 0 bases and 0 bases respectively, the junction contains 5 bases. Each collaborating institution followed its own protocols to collect whole blood in K2EDTA tubes. Collaborator samples were shipped for TCRbeta analysis as frozen whole blood, isolated PBMCs, or DNA extracted from either sample type. TCRbeta CDR3 regions were amplified from genomic DNA by means of the immunoSEQ Assay, a bias-controlled multiplex PCR. In the source study's methods: Within the assay, amplification of reference gene primers was used to estimate how many nucleated cells each sample contained. To quantify the absolute abundance of each unique TCRbeta CDR3 rearrangement, sequence reads were collapsed and filtered. Productive Simpson clonality was computed per sample as the square root of Simpson's diversity index over productive rearrangements. TCRdb's version of the immuneACCESS table is confined to in-frame rearrangements and falls short of the full clone set. An unresolved V gene accounts for under half of the shortfall where checked; the remainder is of unknown origin. The V and J calls and the clone size are those of that table, but D and trimming were determined from the DNA. The sample table contains roughly 140,000 clones; only one count was recorded for about 88% of them. Clones ranked in the top ten supply roughly 5% of the sample.

A note on this clone: This clone's antigen is unknown. The input lacks base qualities; no much larger clone sits a single base away.

What the authors observed across the whole study: The quantity of clinical and demographic metadata differed by source and by participant and was supplied without curation.

Recombination joined TRBV6-5 with TRBJ1-1; no D segment can be confidently identified. Sequenced: peripheral blood. This TCR was recovered from a human donor in a cohort sampled during active COVID-19. DNA sequence: TGTGCCAGCAGTTACTCGGAGGTGAACACTGAAGCTTTCTTT. The encoded protein is CASSYSEVNTEAFF.